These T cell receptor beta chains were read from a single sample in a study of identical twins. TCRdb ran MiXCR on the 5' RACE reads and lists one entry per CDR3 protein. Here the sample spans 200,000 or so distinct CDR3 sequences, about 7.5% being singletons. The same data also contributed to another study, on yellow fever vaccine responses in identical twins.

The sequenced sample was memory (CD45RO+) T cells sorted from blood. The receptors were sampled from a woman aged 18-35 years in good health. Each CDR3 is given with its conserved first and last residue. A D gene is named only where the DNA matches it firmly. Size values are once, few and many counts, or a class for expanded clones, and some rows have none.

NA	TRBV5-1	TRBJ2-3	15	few	CASSPLSSPTDTQYF	TGCGCCAGCAGCCCACTGAGTTCTCCTACAGATACGCAGTATTTT
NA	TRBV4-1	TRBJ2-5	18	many	CASSQDRLGGGGQETQYF	TGCGCCAGCAGCCAAGATCGGCTCGGAGGGGGGGGCCAAGAGACCCAGTACTTC
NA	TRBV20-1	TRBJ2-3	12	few	CSASISTDTQYF	TGCAGTGCTAGCATAAGCACAGATACGCAGTATTTT
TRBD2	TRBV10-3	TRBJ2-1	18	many	CAISESDPGLAAYNEQFF	TGTGCCATCAGTGAGTCGGACCCGGGACTAGCAGCTTACAATGAGCAGTTCTTC
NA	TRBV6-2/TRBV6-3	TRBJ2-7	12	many	CASGKAPGEQYF	TGTGCCAGCGGCAAAGCTCCGGGGGAGCAGTACTTC
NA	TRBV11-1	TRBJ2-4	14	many	CASSFDGAKNIQYF	TGTGCCAGCAGCTTCGACGGGGCCAAAAACATTCAGTACTTC
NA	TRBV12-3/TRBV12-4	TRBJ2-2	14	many	CASSLRASPGELFF	TGTGCCAGCAGTTTACGGGCAAGCCCCGGGGAGCTGTTTTTT
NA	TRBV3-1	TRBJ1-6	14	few	CASSVQVTNSPLHF	TGTGCCAGCAGCGTCCAGGTTACTAATTCACCCCTCCACTTT
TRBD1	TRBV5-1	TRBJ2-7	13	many	CASTGTGSYEQYF	TGCGCCAGTACCGGGACAGGTTCCTACGAGCAGTACTTC
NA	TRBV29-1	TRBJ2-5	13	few	CSVEAEPGKTQYF	TGCAGCGTTGAAGCCGAGCCCGGGAAGACCCAGTACTTC
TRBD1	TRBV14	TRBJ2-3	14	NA	CASRLQGAGDTQYF	TGTGCCAGCAGACTCCAGGGGGCGGGAGATACGCAGTATTTT
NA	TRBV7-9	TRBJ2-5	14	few	CASSLRAGEETQYF	TGTGCCAGCAGCTTACGTGCAGGGGAAGAGACCCAGTACTTC
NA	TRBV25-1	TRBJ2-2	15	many	CASSQEVKNTGELFF	TGTGCCAGCTCCCAGGAAGTGAAGAACACCGGGGAGCTGTTTTTT
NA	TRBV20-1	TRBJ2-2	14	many	CSAIGPQNTGELFF	TGCAGTGCTATCGGACCACAGAACACCGGGGAGCTGTTTTTT
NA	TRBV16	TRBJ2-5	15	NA	CASSQSAPGQETQYF	TGTGCCAGCAGCCAATCGGCACCGGGGCAAGAGACCCAGTACTTC
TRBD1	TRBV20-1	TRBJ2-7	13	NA	CSASRTGVYEQYF	TGCAGTGCTAGTCGCACAGGGGTATACGAGCAGTACTTC
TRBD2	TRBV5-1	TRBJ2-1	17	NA	CASSPGLARSSYNEQFF	TGCGCCAGCAGCCCTGGACTAGCGCGGAGCTCCTACAATGAGCAGTTCTTC
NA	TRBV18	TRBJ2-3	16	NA	CASSPTLLQVGDTQYF	TGTGCCAGCTCACCAACGCTACTCCAAGTGGGGGATACGCAGTATTTT
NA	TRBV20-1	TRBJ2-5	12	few	CSAGQIQETQYF	TGCAGTGCTGGACAGATACAAGAGACCCAGTACTTC
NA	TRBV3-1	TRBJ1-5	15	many	CASSQGGRGKQPQHF	TGTGCCAGCAGCCAAGGGGGCAGGGGTAAACAGCCCCAGCATTTT
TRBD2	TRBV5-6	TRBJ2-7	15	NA	CASSSLAGFSYEQYF	TGTGCCAGCAGCTCATTAGCGGGATTCTCCTACGAGCAGTACTTC
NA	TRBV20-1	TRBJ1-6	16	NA	CSARDLQQLYNSPLHF	TGCAGTGCTAGAGATCTGCAACAACTTTATAATTCACCCCTCCACTTT
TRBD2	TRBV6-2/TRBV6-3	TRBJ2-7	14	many	CASRKAGGSYEQYF	TGTGCCAGCAGAAAAGCGGGAGGGTCCTACGAGCAGTACTTC
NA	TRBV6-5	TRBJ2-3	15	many	CASSYAGSSTDTQYF	TGTGCCAGCAGTTACGCAGGCTCTAGCACAGATACGCAGTATTTT